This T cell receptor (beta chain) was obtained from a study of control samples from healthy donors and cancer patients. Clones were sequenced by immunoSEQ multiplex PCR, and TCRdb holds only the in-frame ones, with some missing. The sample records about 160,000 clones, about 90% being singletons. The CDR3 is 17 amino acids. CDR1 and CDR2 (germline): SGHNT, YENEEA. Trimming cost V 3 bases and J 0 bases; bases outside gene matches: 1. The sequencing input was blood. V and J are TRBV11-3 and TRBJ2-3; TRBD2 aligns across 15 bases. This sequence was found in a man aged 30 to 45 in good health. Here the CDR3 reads CASSLGTSGRSTDTQYF. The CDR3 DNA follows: TGTGCCAGCAGCTTGGGGACTAGCGGGAGGAGCACAGATACGCAGTATTTT.